These 30 T cell receptor beta chains were all obtained from the same sample, sequenced in a study of early stage breast cancer tumors. Assay: immunoSEQ multiplex PCR; the TCRdb copy retains only in-frame clones and omits some. The repertoire holds 45,000 to 60,000 clones, with approximately 80% as singletons. Sequenced input: blood. These receptors were taken from a person in their fifties or sixties with breast cancer.

The J gene is TRBJ1-4, the V gene TRBV5-8; D is unclear. CDR3 length: 14 residues. In germline, CDR1 is SGHTS, CDR2 YDEGEE. Trimming took off 4 bases at V and 3 bases at J, with 10 bases between the two ends. This chain's CDR3 is CASSPIPANEKLFF. The CDR3, as DNA: TGTGCCAGCAGCCCGATTCCAGCTAATGAAAAACTGTTTTTT.

The chain combines TRBV27 with TRBJ2-1, with 8 bases matching TRBD2. The CDR3 is 15 residues long. Per germline, CDR1 MNHEY and CDR2 SMNVEV (reference sequence). V lost 5 bases, J lost 8 bases, and 11 bases stayed unmatched. The CDR3 sequence: CASSRIGGGVHEQFF. CDR3 bases: TGTGCCAGCAGTCGTATCGGGGGGGGAGTCCATGAGCAGTTCTTC.

This sequence joins TRBV19 and TRBJ2-5, with TRBD1 identical over 7 bases. The CDR3 spans 14 residues. With V trimmed by 3 bases and J by 0 bases, 1 base remained unmatched. CDR1 and CDR2 (germline): LNHDA, SQIVND (reference sequence). The CDR3 protein is CASSMGQHQETQYF. The CDR3 DNA reads TGTGCCAGTAGTATGGGACAGCACCAAGAGACCCAGTACTTC. The entire variable domain, with the rest obtained from reference TRBV19 and TRBJ2-5, is as follows: DGGITQSPKYLFRKEGQNVTLSCEQNLNHDAMYWYRQDPGQGLRLIYYSQIVNDFQKGDIAEGYSVSREKKESFPLTVTSAQKNPTAFYLCASSMGQHQETQYFGPGTRLLVL.

The CDR3 loop reads CASSQFAGTSGVIYEQYF. The CDR3 DNA follows: TGTGCCAGCAGCCAATTTGCGGGGACTAGCGGGGTAATCTACGAGCAGTACTTC. The gene calls are TRBV14 and TRBJ2-7; 13 bases are a match to TRBD2. Per the germline V gene, CDR1 is SGHDN and CDR2 is FVKESK. J was trimmed by 3 bases and V by 2 bases; bases with no gene match: 10. The CDR3 spans 18 residues.

CDR3 loop: CASSSQGETQYF. The CDR3, as DNA: TGTGCCAGCTCTAGTCAGGGGGAGACCCAGTACTTC. The rearrangement uses TRBV28 and TRBJ2-5, with a weak D call TRBD1 (6 bases). Trimming stripped 8 bases from V and 5 bases from J, with 12 bases between. Germline values: CDR1 MDHEN, CDR2 SYDVKM. CDR3 length: 12 amino acids.

The chain couples TRBV19 to TRBJ2-5; TRBD1 matches 7 bases. V dropped 6 bases and J dropped 4; count of bases not matched to a gene: 8. CDR1 and CDR2 (germline): LNHDA, SQIVND (reference sequence). There are 14 residues in the CDR3. The CDR3 DNA sequence: TGTGCCAGTAGGGCGACAGGGTTGGCAGAGACCCAGTACTTC. The encoded protein is CASRATGLAETQYF.

This clone was recorded once. CDR3 sequence reads: CASSPDWRGDTQYF. In DNA, the CDR3 is TGTGCCAGTAGCCCCGACTGGCGCGGGGATACGCAGTATTTT. This chain uses TRBV19 with TRBJ2-3; maybe TRBD2 (5 bases). V was trimmed by 6 bases and J by 6 bases, leaving 16 bases between them. The CDR3 sequence is 14 residues long. The germline CDR1 and CDR2 sequences are LNHDA and SQIVND (reference sequence).

The count of this clone is one. V gene TRBV5-4 combines with J gene TRBJ2-6; no reliable D call. This CDR3 is 17 amino acids long. With 1 base removed from V and 0 bases from J, the gap between germline ends came to 11 bases. The germline V gene has CDR1 SGHNT and CDR2 YYREEE (reference sequence). The CDR3 is CASSLKPVSSGANVLTF. CDR3 in DNA: TGTGCCAGCAGCTTGAAGCCCGTTAGCTCTGGGGCCAACGTCCTGACTTTC.

Only one count was recorded for this clone. The genes are TRBV9 and TRBJ2-4; 9 nucleotides align to TRBD2. The junction had 2 bases not matched to a gene; V was cut back by 5 bases and J by 5 bases. Germline values: CDR1 SGDLS, CDR2 YYNGEE. This CDR3 comprises 13 residues. CDR3 loop: CASSSGSENIQYF. CDR3 nucleotide sequence: TGTGCCAGCAGTAGCGGGAGTGAAAACATTCAGTACTTC.

The V call is TRBV2, the J call TRBJ2-7; the D is unclear. The germline V and J ends were trimmed by 8 bases and 4 bases, with 9 bases remaining between them. Germline V gene data show CDR1 as SNHLY and CDR2 as FYNNEI. The CDR3 has 11 residues. CDR3 protein: CASLLQYEQYF. The CDR3 nucleotides read TGTGCCAGCCTGCTTCAATACGAGCAGTACTTC.

The chain recombines TRBV19 with TRBJ1-5; 9 bases agree with TRBD1. The CDR3 has 13 amino acids. Per the germline V gene, CDR1 is LNHDA and CDR2 is SQIVND (reference sequence). Losses at the gene ends were 9 bases for V and 2 bases for J; bases not matched to a gene: 2. The CDR3: CASRDRGNQPQHF. CDR3 DNA sequence: TGTGCCAGCCGGGACAGGGGCAATCAGCCCCAGCATTTT. The whole variable domain, filled in from reference TRBV19 and TRBJ1-5, reads DGGITQSPKYLFRKEGQNVTLSCEQNLNHDAMYWYRQDPGQGLRLIYYSQIVNDFQKGDIAEGYSVSREKKESFPLTVTSAQKNPTAFYLCASRDRGNQPQHFGDGTRLSIL.

This clone was seen a single time. The chain employs TRBV4-2 and TRBJ1-5; TRBD1 matches 7 bases. Germline V gene data show CDR1 as LGHNA and CDR2 as YNFKEQ. V dropped 4 bases and J dropped 6; count of bases not matched to a gene: 6. The CDR3 runs 14 residues. The CDR3 reads CASSPTGERQPQHF. Written as DNA, the CDR3 is TGTGCCAGCAGCCCAACAGGGGAGCGTCAGCCCCAGCATTTT.

This sequence joins TRBV30 and TRBJ1-5; D is perhaps TRBD1 (5 bases). Looked up from germline, CDR1 is GTSNPN and CDR2 is SVGIG (reference sequence). Trimming removed 2 bases at V and 11 bases at J, with 10 bases between. The CDR3 contains 11 residues. The CDR3 nucleotides read TGTGCCTGGAGTTCGGGGGGGACCCAGCATTTT. Its protein product is CAWSSGGTQHF.

The J gene is TRBJ1-4, the V gene TRBV28; 7 nucleotides match TRBD1. Germline loops: CDR1 MDHEN, CDR2 SYDVKM. The CDR3 length is 14 residues. With 6 bases clipped from V and 1 base from J, the junction kept 2 bases outside the gene matches. CDR3 DNA: TGTGCCAGCAGAGACAGGGTAACTAATGAAAAACTGTTTTTT. It is translated as CASRDRVTNEKLFF.

V is TRBV6-5 and J is TRBJ2-3; TRBD1 matches 9 bases. J gave up 1 base and V 5 bases, and 4 bases lay outside the gene matches. Germline V gene sequence: CDR1 MNHEY, CDR2 SVGAGI. The CDR3 length is 15 residues. The CDR3 DNA reads as TGTGCCAGCAGTACATGGACAGGGGGCACAGATACGCAGTATTTT. Translated: CASSTWTGGTDTQYF.

The genes are TRBV6-5 and TRBJ2-6; no reliable D call. The germline V gene encodes CDR1 MNHEY and CDR2 SVGAGI. V lost 7 bases to trimming and J lost 0 bases, with 10 bases between them. The CDR3 loop spans 15 amino acids. The CDR3 nucleotides read TGTGCCAGCACCCCAAACTTCTCTGGGGCCAACGTCCTGACTTTC. Translation gives CASTPNFSGANVLTF.

This clone came up once. The J gene is TRBJ2-7, the V gene TRBV4-3, with TRBD1 matching 9 bases. Germline V gene lookup returns CDR1 LGHNA and CDR2 YSLEER. CDR3 length: 15 residues. Losses at the gene ends were 1 base for V and 5 bases for J; bases not matched to a gene: 6. CDR3 sequence (DNA): TGCGCCAGCAGCCAAGCCGGGACAGGGACTCACGAGCAGTACTTC. This sequence encodes CASSQAGTGTHEQYF.

The V call is TRBV7-6, the J call TRBJ1-2; 9 bases line up with TRBD1. The germline V gene has CDR1 SGHVS and CDR2 FNYEAQ. The CDR3 covers 16 residues. Losses at the gene ends were 5 bases for V and 7 bases for J; bases not matched to a gene: 14. This CDR3 reads CASSLKAGTGLSGYTF. The CDR3 DNA reads as TGTGCCAGCAGCCTGAAAGCGGGGACAGGGCTTAGTGGCTACACCTTC.

The V gene is TRBV18, the J gene TRBJ1-1, with D possibly being TRBD1 (6 bases). The germline V gene encodes CDR1 KGHSH and CDR2 LQKENI. V gave up 3 bases and J gave up 2 bases, with 10 bases separating them. This CDR3 is 14 amino acids long. The chain's CDR3 is CASSPYGTNTEAFF. The CDR3 nucleotides read TGTGCCAGCTCACCCTACGGGACAAACACTGAAGCTTTCTTT.

The rearrangement links TRBV19 to TRBJ2-5, with no clear D. The V gene lost 6 bases and the J gene lost 5 bases, with 16 bases spanning the gap. CDR3 size: 14 residues. Per germline, CDR1 LNHDA and CDR2 SQIVND (reference sequence). CDR3 region: CASRATAPGETQYF. CDR3 in DNA: TGTGCCAGTAGAGCGACGGCGCCTGGGGAGACCCAGTACTTC.

The V call is TRBV7-8, the J call TRBJ1-1, with a possible D match to TRBD1 (6 bases). The CDR3 is 16 residues long. CDR1 and CDR2 from the germline V gene are SGHVS and FQNEAQ. V was pared by 4 bases and J by 8 bases, with 23 bases between. The CDR3 reads CASSSLRGQQGSEAFF. CDR3 nucleotide sequence: TGTGCCAGCAGCTCCTTACGAGGGCAACAGGGTTCGGAAGCTTTCTTT. Full variable domain (rest looked up from reference TRBV7-8 and TRBJ1-1): GAGVSQSPRYKVAKRGQDVALRCDPISGHVSLFWYQQALGQGPEFLTYFQNEAQLDKSGLPSDRFFAERPEGSVSTLKIQRTQQEDSAVYLCASSSLRGQQGSEAFFGQGTRLTVV.

This sequence joins TRBV13 and TRBJ2-7; no firm D call. CDR3 size: 13 residues. With 0 bases removed from V and 3 bases from J, the gap between germline ends came to 6 bases. Per germline, CDR1 PRHDT and CDR2 FYEKMQ (reference sequence). The CDR3 region is CASSLGQFYEQYF. The CDR3 DNA is TGTGCCAGCAGCTTAGGACAGTTCTACGAGCAGTACTTC.

CDR3 amino acids: CASSILAGGNYEQYF. The CDR3 DNA is TGTGCCAGCAGCATACTAGCGGGAGGGAACTACGAGCAGTACTTC. The J gene is TRBJ2-7, the V gene TRBV6-6; 13 nucleotides line up with TRBD2. Germline CDR1 reads MNHNY; CDR2 reads SVGAGI (reference sequence). J was trimmed by 3 bases and V by 6 bases; bases with no gene match: 5. The CDR3 runs to 15 residues.

V and J are TRBV6-5 and TRBJ2-7; D possibly corresponds to TRBD2 (7 bases). V was trimmed by 7 bases and J by 5 bases, leaving 15 bases between them. In germline, CDR1 is MNHEY, CDR2 SVGAGI. The CDR3 consists of 13 residues. This CDR3 is CASMPPGGHEQYF. The CDR3 coding sequence is TGTGCCAGCATGCCACCGGGGGGCCACGAGCAGTACTTC.

This chain uses TRBV2 with TRBJ2-5; D remains unclear. This CDR3 comprises 11 residues. Germline-derived CDR1 and CDR2 are SNHLY and FYNNEI. V dropped 5 bases and J dropped 2 bases, with 3 bases sitting between them. The CDR3 DNA reads as TGTGCCAGCAGTATACAAGAGACCCAGTACTTC. This encodes CASSIQETQYF.

The chain combines TRBV7-9 with TRBJ2-7; no reliable D call. Germline values: CDR1 SEHNR, CDR2 FQNEAQ (reference sequence). V was cut by 0 bases and J by 0 bases, with 3 bases left in between. The CDR3 totals 13 residues. The CDR3 DNA is TGTGCCAGCAGCTTAGCTAGCTCCTACGAGCAGTACTTC. Translating it yields CASSLASSYEQYF.

This clone appeared a single time. The genes are TRBV28 and TRBJ2-3, with D perhaps being TRBD1 or TRBD2 (5 bases each). The germline V gene has CDR1 MDHEN and CDR2 SYDVKM. The V gene lost 3 bases and the J gene lost 1 base, with 14 bases spanning the gap. CDR3 length equals 16 residues. In nucleotides, the CDR3 is TGTGCCAGCAGTTTGATGGGGGAAGTGGGCACAGATACGCAGTATTTT. Protein: CASSLMGEVGTDTQYF.

This clone was counted a few times. This chain links TRBV19 with TRBJ1-2; D is ambiguous. Looked up from germline, CDR1 is LNHDA and CDR2 is SQIVND (reference sequence). Trimming took off 4 bases at V and 10 bases at J, with 19 bases between the two ends. The CDR3 is 14 residues long. The CDR3 DNA follows: TGTGCCAGTAGTACCTTGGCCCCCCTATACGACTACACCTTC. Its translation: CASSTLAPLYDYTF.

The rearrangement uses TRBV7-9 and TRBJ2-1; 11 nucleotides agree with TRBD2. The CDR3 runs 16 residues. Trimming at V came to 0 bases and at J to 6 bases, leaving 4 bases not matched to a gene. Looked up from germline, CDR1 is SEHNR and CDR2 is FQNEAQ (reference sequence). The CDR3 region has the DNA TGTGCCAGCAGCTTAGCAGCTAGCGGGGGGAGCAATGAGCAGTTCTTC. It yields the protein CASSLAASGGSNEQFF.

The gene calls are TRBV18 and TRBJ2-1, with 9 bases aligning to TRBD1. The germline gives CDR1 KGHSH, CDR2 LQKENI. With 0 bases clipped from V and 0 bases from J, the junction kept 0 bases outside the gene matches. The CDR3 is made up of 16 amino acids. This CDR3 reads CASSPPTGGSYNEQFF. As DNA, the CDR3 is TGTGCCAGCTCACCACCGACAGGGGGCTCCTACAATGAGCAGTTCTTC.